Sequencing of this T cell receptor beta chain was carried out in a study of blood T cell repertoires in COVID-19 (dated by TCRdb to about 2020). For context, the study as a whole: The collaborator samples originated in the United States, Italy and Spain and spanned the acute and convalescent phases of COVID-19. Samples were obtained from the ongoing ImmuneRACE study (first 160 participants) and from 1,254 subjects provided by 6 global collaborators. Sample metadata almost always included a de-identified subject ID, COVID-19 status, age in years and sex. HLA class I and class II types, where available, came from metadata supplied by the sample provider rather than from assay-based typing. The repertoires were released in a freely available public database meant as a resource for research on the immune response to SARS-CoV-2. The material from the prospective study consisted of cDNA or gDNA derived from T cells, B-cell-depleted T cells, or PBMCs. Deeply sampled blood TCRbeta repertoires from subjects exposed to, actively infected with, or recovered from COVID-19 were included in the dataset.

Each collaborating institution followed its own protocols to collect whole blood in K2EDTA tubes. Collaborator samples were shipped for TCRbeta analysis as frozen whole blood, isolated PBMCs, or DNA extracted from either sample type. TCRbeta CDR3 regions were amplified from genomic DNA using the immunoSEQ Assay, a bias-controlled multiplex PCR. As for the authors' bioinformatics: Within the assay, amplification of reference gene primers was used to estimate how many nucleated cells each sample contained. To quantify the absolute abundance of each unique TCRbeta CDR3 rearrangement, sequence reads were collapsed and filtered. Productive Simpson clonality was computed per sample as the square root of Simpson's diversity index over productive rearrangements. This immuneACCESS table, as held by TCRdb, lists in-frame sequences with V and J called but not all clones. Of the missing ones, under half trace to an unresolved V gene in checked studies; the others have no known cause. From that table come the V and J calls and clone size; the DNA was used to work out D and trimming. The sample table contains 90,000 to 120,000 clones; only one count was recorded for 80% to 90% of them. 2.4% of the sample belongs to the ten largest clones.

Taken from the germline V gene, the CDR1 and CDR2 loops are SGHTA and FQGTGA. Its CDR3 holds 16 amino acids, cysteine through phenylalanine. CDR3 DNA is the only sequence kept; it has 48 bases, read in frame from the first base. Germline trimming amounts to 3 bases on V and 6 bases on J, with 8 as the count of junction bases outside the gene matches. Regarding this clone: The specificity of this receptor is unknown. No qualities accompany the bases; no much larger clone lies one base away.

Points the paper makes about the study in general: The amount of clinical and demographic metadata varied by source and participant and was provided uncurated.

Sequencing was done on a sample of peripheral blood. Recombination linked TRBV7-3 to TRBJ2-1, with 10 junctional bases fitting TRBD2. The sequence was obtained from a human donor in a cohort sampled during active COVID-19. The CDR3 protein sequence reads: CASSLRGLAAANEQFF. The DNA sequence is TGTGCCAGCAGCTTGAGAGGACTAGCGGCCGCCAATGAGCAGTTCTTC.